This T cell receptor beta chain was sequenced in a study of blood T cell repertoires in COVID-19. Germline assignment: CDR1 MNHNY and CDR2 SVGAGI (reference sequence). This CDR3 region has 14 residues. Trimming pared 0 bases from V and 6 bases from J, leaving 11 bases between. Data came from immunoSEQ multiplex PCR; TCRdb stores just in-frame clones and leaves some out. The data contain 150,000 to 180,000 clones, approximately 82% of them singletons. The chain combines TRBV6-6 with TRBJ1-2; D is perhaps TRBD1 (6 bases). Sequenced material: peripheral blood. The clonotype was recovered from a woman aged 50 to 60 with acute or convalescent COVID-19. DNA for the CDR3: TGTGCCAGCAGTTACTCTGCAGGGGCGGATGGCTACACCTTC. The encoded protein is CASSYSAGADGYTF.